This TCR beta chain was recovered during a study of shared clonotypes between healthy human individuals (dated by TCRdb to the early 2020s). About the full investigation: The cohort comprised a couple of women and three men aged 18 to 49 years. For each donor, three plates each were used for CD4 naive and CD4 memory, two plates were used for CD8 naive, and one plate was used for CD8 memory. To estimate repertoire size and how much clonotype sharing occurs between individuals, the study deeply sequenced the blood TCR repertoires of five healthy adults. To increase sequencing depth and limit assay-specific biases, different laboratories used diverse techniques to prepare libraries and sequence TCR repertoires. Per donor, leukapheresis produced somewhere between about 0.94 and 9 billion PBMCs.

Donors were healthy HIV-negative adults with no recently reported acute infections or vaccinations. Every donor was a Caucasian adult residing in Nashville, Tennessee, USA. CD4+ T cells were enriched by magnetic negative selection; naive cells were then positively selected on CD45RA, and the negative fraction formed the memory subset. Blood was obtained by leukapheresis, after which PBMCs were separated by Ficoll-Histopaque density gradient centrifugation and cryopreserved in liquid nitrogen vapor phase. Analytical flow cytometry was used to check the purity and quantity of every magnetically sorted T cell population. Genomic DNA was isolated from every sorted fraction and measured by UV absorbance on a Nanodrop 2000c. The CDR3, from cysteine to phenylalanine, totals 15 residues. The kept DNA is CDR3 alone, 45 bases in frame from the first base. CDR1 and CDR2 are drawn from the germline V gene: SGDLS, YYNGEE. Trimming removed 0 bases from V and 5 bases from J, leaving 12 bases between the germline ends.

TCR CDR3 regions were amplified from genomic DNA by multiplex PCR using the deep immunoSEQ assay. Extracted genomic DNA from each cell subset was distributed evenly across all wells of several immunoSEQ 96-well plates, and each plate was treated as a replicate. Each replicate PCR for sorted subsets received around 200 ng genomic DNA, equal to around 32,000 T cell genomes. The purified libraries were quantified using a Qubit 3.0 fluorometer, sized with a Bioanalyzer 2100, and then quantified again using the KAPA Library Quantification kit. A separate single-read 150-cycle Illumina NextSeq 550 flow cell was used to sequence each immunoSEQ 96-well plate. Concerning the study's data processing: The immunoSEQ output contained only junctional sequences without quality scores, so filtering could not match that applied to full-length reads. To assign V/J genes and CDR3, sequences were annotated against IMGT germline references using PyIR, a Python wrapper for IgBLAST v1.9. Reads were removed for weak V/J assignments (E-value above 1e-6), missing CDR3, stop codons, out-of-frame junctions, or ambiguous translated residues. V3J clonotypes were defined by identical inferred V gene, J gene, and CDR3 amino acid sequence. Percentage overlap between repertoires was computed as shared unique clonotypes divided by the size of the smaller repertoire. RTK rarefaction, the Chao1 estimator, and Recon v2.1 estimates of unobserved clonotypes were used to assess repertoire richness. OLGA was used to compute generation probabilities for all TCRbeta clonotypes that the gDNA method yielded from a few donors. TCRdb mirrors the immuneACCESS table, restricted to in-frame sequences. Some clones are absent from its copies; in checked studies, under half trace to an unresolved V gene, and the reason for the others is unknown. D and trimming come from the DNA, and the V and J calls and clone size come from that table. The sample table contains some 2.3 million clones; only one count was recorded for 85% to 95% of them. Of the sample, around 0.4% is held by the ten largest clones.

Note on this clone: There is no known antigen for this receptor. No much larger clone is present one base from it, and per-base qualities are unavailable.

Summary of the overall study and its limitations: Rarefaction of sorted-subset datasets indicated incomplete sequencing despite the large sequencing depth. Sampling was restricted to blood, and TCR repertoires in tissues likely differ from the TCR repertoires found in blood. Pairwise subsampling indicated that sequencing depth was expected to affect the degree of clonotype sharing among donors. Estimated clonotype richness was generally larger for naive than for memory subsets. Because the study included a small number of donors, the genetic and exposure-history diversity represented was limited. Across a handful of donors, approximately 5% of naive CD4, roughly 3.4% of naive CD8, around 2.5% of memory CD4, and approximately 0.4% of memory CD8 clonotypes were shared. Clonotypes shared by all four sorted-subset donors showed higher generation probabilities than non-shared clonotypes.

Sequences were obtained from naive CD4+ T cells from PBMCs. In light of the paper, this sample's cell subset or site label describes: CD45RA+ positively selected. The chain is made from TRBV9 and TRBJ1-5; the D gene is perhaps TRBD1, from 6 matching bases. The TCR comes from a man aged 18 to 30 in good health. Some clones in this sample may be carry-over from other donors' samples. The CDR3 reads as follows: CASSVGGGQDQPQHF. The sequence in DNA is TGTGCCAGCAGCGTAGGTGGGGGGCAGGATCAGCCCCAGCATTTT.